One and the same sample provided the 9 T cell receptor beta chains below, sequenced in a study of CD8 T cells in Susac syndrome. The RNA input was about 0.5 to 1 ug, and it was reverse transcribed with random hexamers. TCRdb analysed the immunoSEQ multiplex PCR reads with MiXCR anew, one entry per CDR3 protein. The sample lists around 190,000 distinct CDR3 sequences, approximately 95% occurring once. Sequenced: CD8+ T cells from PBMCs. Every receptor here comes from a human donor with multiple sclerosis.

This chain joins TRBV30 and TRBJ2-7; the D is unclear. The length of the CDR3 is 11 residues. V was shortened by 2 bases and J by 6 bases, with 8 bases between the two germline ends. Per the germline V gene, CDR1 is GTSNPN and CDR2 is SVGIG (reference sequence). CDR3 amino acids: CAWSSGSEQYF. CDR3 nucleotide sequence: TGTGCCTGGAGTTCCGGCAGCGAGCAGTACTTC. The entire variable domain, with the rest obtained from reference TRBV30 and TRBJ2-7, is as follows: SQTIHQWPATLVQPVGSPLSLECTVEGTSNPNLYWYRQAAGRGLQLLFYSVGIGQISSEVPQNLSASRPQDRQFILSSKKLLLSDSGFYLCAWSSGSEQYFGPGTRLTVT.

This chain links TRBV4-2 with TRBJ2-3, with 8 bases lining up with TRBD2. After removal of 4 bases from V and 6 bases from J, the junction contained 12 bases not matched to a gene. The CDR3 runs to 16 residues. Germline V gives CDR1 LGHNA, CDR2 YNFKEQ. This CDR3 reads CASSRREGQVGDTQYF. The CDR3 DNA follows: TGTGCCAGCAGCCGCCGGGAGGGCCAAGTTGGCGATACGCAGTATTTT.

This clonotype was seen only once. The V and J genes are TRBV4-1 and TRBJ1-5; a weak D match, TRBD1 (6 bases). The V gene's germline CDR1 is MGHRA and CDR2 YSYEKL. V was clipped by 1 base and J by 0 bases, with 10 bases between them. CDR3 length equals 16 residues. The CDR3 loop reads CASSQGTVYSNQPQHF. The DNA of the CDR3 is TGCGCCAGCAGCCAAGGGACAGTTTATAGCAATCAGCCCCAGCATTTT.

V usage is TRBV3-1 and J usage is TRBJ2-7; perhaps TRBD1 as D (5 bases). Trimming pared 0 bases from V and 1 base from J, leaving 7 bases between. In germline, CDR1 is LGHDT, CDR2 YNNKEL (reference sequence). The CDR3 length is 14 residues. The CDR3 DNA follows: TGTGCCAGCAGCCAAGAGGACAAATCCTACGAGCAGTACTTC. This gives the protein CASSQEDKSYEQYF.

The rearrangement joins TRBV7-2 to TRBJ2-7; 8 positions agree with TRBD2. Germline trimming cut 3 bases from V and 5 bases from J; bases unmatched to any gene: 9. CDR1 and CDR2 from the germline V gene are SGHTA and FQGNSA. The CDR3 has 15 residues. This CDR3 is CASSFYVAGSHEQYF. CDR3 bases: TGTGCCAGCAGCTTCTATGTAGCGGGGTCTCACGAGCAGTACTTC. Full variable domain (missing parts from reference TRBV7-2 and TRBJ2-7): GAGVSQSPSNKVTEKGKDVELRCDPISGHTALYWYRQSLGQGLEFLIYFQGNSAPDKSGLPSDRFSAERTGGSVSTLTIQRTQQEDSAVYLCASSFYVAGSHEQYFGPGTRLTVT.

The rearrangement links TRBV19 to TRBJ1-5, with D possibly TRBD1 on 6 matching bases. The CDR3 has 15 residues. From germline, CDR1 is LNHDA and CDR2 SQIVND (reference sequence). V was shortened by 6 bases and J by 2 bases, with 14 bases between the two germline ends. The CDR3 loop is CASSLTGSGNQPQHF. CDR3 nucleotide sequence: TGTGCCAGTAGCTTAACAGGGTCCGGCAATCAGCCCCAGCATTTT.

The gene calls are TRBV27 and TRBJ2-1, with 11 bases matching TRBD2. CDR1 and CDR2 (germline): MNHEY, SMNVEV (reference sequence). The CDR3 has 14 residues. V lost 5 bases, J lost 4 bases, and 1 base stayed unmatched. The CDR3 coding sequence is TGTGCCAGCAGTCGACTAGCGGGATACAATGAGCAGTTCTTC. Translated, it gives CASSRLAGYNEQFF.

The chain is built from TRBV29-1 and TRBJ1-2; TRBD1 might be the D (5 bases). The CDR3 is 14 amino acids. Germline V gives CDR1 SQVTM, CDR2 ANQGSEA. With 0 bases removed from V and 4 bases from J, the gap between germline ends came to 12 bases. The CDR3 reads CSVEEQDLRYGYTF. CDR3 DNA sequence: TGCAGCGTTGAAGAACAGGACCTCCGCTATGGCTACACCTTC.

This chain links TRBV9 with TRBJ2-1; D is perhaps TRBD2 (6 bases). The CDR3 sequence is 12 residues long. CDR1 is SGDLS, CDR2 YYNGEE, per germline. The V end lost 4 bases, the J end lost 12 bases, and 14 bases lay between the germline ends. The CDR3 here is CASSSTGVGQFF. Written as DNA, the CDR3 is TGTGCCAGCAGCTCCACGGGAGTCGGGCAGTTCTTC.